One sample yielded the 15 T cell receptor beta chains listed below, sequenced in a study of cytomegalovirus exposure and HLA in healthy donors (dated by TCRdb to about 2017). The method was the immunoSEQ multiplex PCR assay. The multiplex PCR relied on a mix of 60 forward primers for TCR Vbeta segments and 13 reverse primers for TCR Jbeta segments. What TCRdb holds here is the immuneACCESS table cut down to in-frame rearrangements. Part of the clones is not present; checked against another copy, under half of the missing clones reflect an unresolved V gene, and the others are unexplained. The sample has roughly 120,000 clones on record, about three quarters of them singletons. The top ten clonotypes cover 1.9% of the sample. The sequencing input was PBMCs. These receptors came from a man in his fifties in good health and CMV-seronegative.

This clone was detected only once. This chain connects TRBV9 to TRBJ2-5; no firm D call. The J call may not be correct, given that the DNA end is closer to TRBJ2-7. CDR1 is SGDLS and CDR2 is YYNGEE in the germline V gene. This CDR3 comprises 13 residues. The CDR3 DNA is TGTGCCAGCAGCGTTGAGACCGACTACGAGCAGTACTTC. Translation: CASSVETDYEQYF.

The chain links TRBV9 to TRBJ2-6, with TRBD1 matching 8 bases. CDR1 SGDLS and CDR2 YYNGEE come from the germline V gene. The CDR3 contains 17 residues. Losses at the gene ends were 0 bases for V and 0 bases for J; bases not matched to a gene: 2. The CDR3 reads CASSVGDRSSGANVLTF. In DNA, the CDR3 is TGTGCCAGCAGCGTAGGGGACAGGAGCTCTGGGGCCAACGTCCTGACTTTC.

This chain uses TRBV19 with TRBJ1-2; TRBD1 matches 10 bases. There are 14 residues in the CDR3. Trimming removed 8 bases from V and 7 bases from J; junction bases left unmatched: 10. The V gene's germline CDR1 is LNHDA and CDR2 SQIVND (reference sequence). The DNA of the CDR3 is TGTGCCAGTGGTCCGGGACAGGGGAGTCGTGGCTACACCTTC. It encodes CASGPGQGSRGYTF.

This clone occurred a few times. V and J are TRBV7-9 and TRBJ1-6, with D possibly being TRBD1 (5 bases). CDR1 and CDR2 from the germline V gene are SEHNR and FQNEAQ (reference sequence). CDR3 length equals 14 residues. The V and J ends lost 5 bases and 7 bases respectively, with 12 bases between them. The CDR3 nucleotides read TGTGCCAGCAGCCTGTTGACAGAAAATTCACCCCTCCACTTT. Its translation: CASSLLTENSPLHF.

V gene TRBV4-1 combines with J gene TRBJ1-4; D is perhaps TRBD1 (5 bases). The CDR3 runs 15 residues. CDR1 MGHRA and CDR2 YSYEKL come from the germline V gene. The germline V and J ends were trimmed by 0 bases and 7 bases, with 12 bases remaining between them. The CDR3 sequence: CASSQDSGRSEKLFF. The CDR3 DNA follows: TGCGCCAGCAGCCAAGATTCAGGGAGGAGTGAAAAACTGTTTTTT.

The CDR3 spells CASSPFDRDNSPLHF. CDR3 sequence (DNA): TGTGCCAGCAGTCCCTTTGACAGAGACAATTCACCCCTCCACTTT. V is TRBV6-6 and J is TRBJ1-6; D possibly corresponds to TRBD1 (5 bases). The CDR3 extends over 15 amino acids. V was trimmed by 5 bases and J by 7 bases, leaving 15 bases between them. Germline CDR1 reads MNHNY; CDR2 reads SVGAGI (reference sequence).

The chain links TRBV13 to TRBJ2-7; TRBD1 is a possible D gene (5 bases). There are 15 residues in the CDR3. V gave up 0 bases and J gave up 5 bases, with 14 bases separating them. CDR1 and CDR2 (germline): PRHDT, FYEKMQ (reference sequence). The CDR3 here is CASSLGHRGMNEQYF. The CDR3 DNA sequence: TGTGCCAGCAGCTTAGGCCATAGGGGAATGAACGAGCAGTACTTC.

This clone showed up just a few times. The V and J genes are TRBV5-1 and TRBJ2-1; 13 bases line up with TRBD2. CDR1 is SGHRS, CDR2 YFSETQ, per germline. V shed 0 bases, J shed 3 bases, and the junction held 9 bases outside the gene matches. CDR3 length: 19 residues. The CDR3 region has the DNA TGCGCCAGCAGCTTGGATCCCTCGACTAGCGGGGGGCACTACAATGAGCAGTTCTTC. Translation gives CASSLDPSTSGGHYNEQFF.

On this clone: This sample includes further DNA sequences coding for the same CDR3. The chain couples TRBV7-9 to TRBJ2-1; a possible D gene is TRBD2 (5 bases). Germline CDR1 and CDR2: SEHNR and FQNEAQ (reference sequence). The V gene lost 1 base and the J gene lost 8 bases, with 15 bases spanning the gap. This CDR3 has 15 residues. The CDR3 bases are TGTGCCAGCAGCTTAGGCAGCGGTGAGACGGATGAGCAGTTCTTC. Its translation is CASSLGSGETDEQFF.

This clone has more than one count but fewer than ten. The genes are TRBV9 and TRBJ1-1; D is unresolved. The CDR3 has 14 residues. Germline CDR1 SGDLS, CDR2 YYNGEE. Trimming removed 0 bases at V and 6 bases at J, with 12 bases between. As DNA, the CDR3 is TGTGCCAGCAGCGTAGATATCGGGTTGGCTGAAGCTTTCTTT. The encoded protein is CASSVDIGLAEAFF.

V gene TRBV2 combines with J gene TRBJ1-6; 7 positions agree with TRBD1. Unmatched junction bases numbered 10, after V lost 6 bases and J lost 8 bases. This CDR3 region has 15 residues. Germline CDR1 reads SNHLY; CDR2 reads FYNNEI. The CDR3 sequence: CASREDRPPHSPLHF. DNA of the CDR3: TGTGCCAGCAGGGAGGACAGGCCGCCACATTCACCCCTCCACTTT.

The J gene is TRBJ1-3, the V gene TRBV6-1; the D is unclear. The CDR3 has 15 residues. Trimming left V 1 base short and J 2 bases short, with 9 bases between. CDR1 and CDR2 from the germline V gene are MNHNS and SASEGT. CDR3 sequence reads: CASSEGPFPGNTIYF. CDR3 DNA: TGTGCCAGCAGTGAAGGGCCCTTCCCTGGAAACACCATATATTTT.

The rearrangement links TRBV6-5 to TRBJ2-2, with a weak D call TRBD2 (6 bases). V lost 4 bases to trimming and J lost 7 bases, with 7 bases between them. CDR3 length: 12 residues. The germline V gene has CDR1 MNHEY and CDR2 SVGAGI. CDR3 bases: TGTGCCAGCAGTTCGGGGGTCGGGGAGCTGTTTTTT. This codes for CASSSGVGELFF.

This clone has just one count. The chain combines TRBV25-1 with TRBJ2-7, with a possible D match to TRBD2 (6 bases). CDR3 length equals 11 residues. V was cut by 4 bases and J by 5 bases, with 6 bases left in between. Germline V lookup: CDR1 MGHDK, CDR2 SYGVNS. CDR3 sequence (DNA): TGTGCCAGCAGTGGCGGGGACGAGCAGTACGTC. Its translation is CASSGGDEQYV.

This clone was counted a single time. The V and J genes are TRBV19 and TRBJ2-1, with 8 positions matching TRBD2. Germline V gene lookup returns CDR1 LNHDA and CDR2 SQIVND (reference sequence). The V segment lost 7 bases and the J segment 1 base; nucleotides outside the gene matches: 3. The CDR3 length is 14 residues. The CDR3 sequence is CASKTSVSYNEQFF. Here the CDR3 DNA reads TGTGCCAGTAAGACTAGCGTATCCTACAATGAGCAGTTCTTC. Together with reference TRBV19 and TRBJ2-1, the CDR3 gives the full variable domain: DGGITQSPKYLFRKEGQNVTLSCEQNLNHDAMYWYRQDPGQGLRLIYYSQIVNDFQKGDIAEGYSVSREKKESFPLTVTSAQKNPTAFYLCASKTSVSYNEQFFGPGTRLTVL.